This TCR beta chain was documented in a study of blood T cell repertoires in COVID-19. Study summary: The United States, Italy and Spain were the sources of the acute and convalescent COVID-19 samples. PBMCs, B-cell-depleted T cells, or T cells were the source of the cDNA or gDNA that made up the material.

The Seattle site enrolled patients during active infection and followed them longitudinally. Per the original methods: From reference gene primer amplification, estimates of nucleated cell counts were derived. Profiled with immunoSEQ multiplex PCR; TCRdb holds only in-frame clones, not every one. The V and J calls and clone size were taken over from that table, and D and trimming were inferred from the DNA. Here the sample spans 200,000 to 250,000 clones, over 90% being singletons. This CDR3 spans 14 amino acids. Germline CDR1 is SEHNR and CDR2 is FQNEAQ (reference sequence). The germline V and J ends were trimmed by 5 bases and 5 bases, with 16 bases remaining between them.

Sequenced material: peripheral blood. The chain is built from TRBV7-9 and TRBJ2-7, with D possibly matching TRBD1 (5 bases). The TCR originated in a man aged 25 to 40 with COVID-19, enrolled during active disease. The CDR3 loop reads CASSPRANWDEQYF. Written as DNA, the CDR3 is TGTGCCAGCAGCCCCAGGGCGAACTGGGACGAGCAGTACTTC.